This TCR beta chain was sequenced for a study of monozygotic twins with inflammatory bowel disease. Incorporation of UMIs carrying a 6-nucleotide sample barcode was performed by template switching. TCRdb re-called the 5' RACE reads, yielding one record per CDR3 amino acid sequence without DNA. The sample's table shows hundreds of thousands of distinct CDR3 sequences. Study-wide findings and caveats: Using the inverse Simpson index, IBD patients had lower TCRbeta diversity than healthy co-twins. Extra variability in the repertoires of patients may have come from differing immunosuppressive treatments.

Sampling involved one blood draw (2.5 ml) for every donor. Notes on this clonotype: Its antigen remains unidentified.

CDR3 length equals 15 residues. The germline V gene has CDR1 SQVTM and CDR2 ANQGSEA. This receptor was taken from a human donor with ulcerative colitis or Crohn's disease, or a healthy co-twin of an affected twin (not recorded which). The V gene is TRBV29-1, the J gene TRBJ2-6. The sequencing sample was made of blood. CDR3 sequence reads: CSVEEFGSGANVLTF.